Following are 18 T cell receptor delta chains from one sample sequenced in a study of gamma-delta chains in newborns, infants, children. TCRdb repeated clone calling on the reads with CATT. The sample comprises about 8,500 delta-chain clones, approximately 3.1% of which are singletons, and over 15% rests with the top ten. Sequenced sample: blood. The receptors were sampled from a child who was a newborn, infant or young child, either healthy, febrile or measles-vaccinated (not recorded which).

This clone was seen only a few times. The TCRdb protein comes from a much larger clone and disagrees with this DNA's translation at residue 3, likely due to a read error; the protein given here is derived from the DNA. The chain carries TRDV2 and TRDJ1, with TRDD3 matching over 13 bases. The CDR3 is 17 residues long. Germline CDR1 and CDR2: GEAIGNYY and EKD. CDR3 loop: CARDSLLGDTYTDKLIF. The CDR3 DNA sequence: TGTGCCCGTGACTCATTACTGGGGGATACGTACACCGATAAACTCATCTTT.

No V gene call is available, although the J gene is TRDJ3; the table's TRDD3 call for D was not verified on the DNA. The CDR3 is made up of 20 amino acids. This CDR3 reads CACDTVLGDLSSWDTRQMFF. DNA of the CDR3: TGTGCCTGTGACACCGTACTGGGGGATCTTAGCTCCTGGGACACCCGCCAGATGTTTTTC.

The genes are TRDV2 and TRDJ3, with TRDD3 identical over 9 bases. Germline trimming cut 4 bases from V and 0 bases from J; bases unmatched to any gene: 18. This CDR3 has 22 amino acids. Germline CDR1 GEAIGNYY, CDR2 EKD. The CDR3 bases are TGTGCCTGTGAGCCCATTCCTTTTTTACTGGGGGACAGCTCCTGGGACACCCGACAGATGTTTTTC. Translation gives CACEPIPFLLGDSSWDTRQMFF.

In regard to this clone: Other nucleotide sequences from this sample produce the same CDR3. The chain recombines TRDV2 with TRDJ3; 13 positions match TRDD3. Germline lookup yields CDR1 GEAIGNYY and CDR2 EKD. With V trimmed by 1 base and J by 0 bases, 2 bases remained unmatched. There are 19 residues in the CDR3. CDR3 in DNA: TGTGCCTGTGACACTAACTGGGGGATACGCTCCTGGGACACCCGACAGATGTTTTTC. As protein: CACDTNWGIRSWDTRQMFF.

Details on this clone: Since a much larger clone is just one base distant, this may be a read error. Other DNA sequences from this sample encode an identical CDR3 as well. The V and J genes are TRDV2 and TRDJ3; TRDD3 matches at 12 bases. Germline V gene data show CDR1 as GEAIGNYY and CDR2 as EKD. V dropped 7 bases and J dropped 0; count of bases not matched to a gene: 12. This CDR3 has 20 residues. CDR3 bases: TGTGCCTGCGACCTACTGGGGGATACCAAAAGCTCCTGGGACACCCGACAGATGTTTTTC. It translates to CACDLLGDTKSSWDTRQMFF.

A note on this clone: A clone one base away is much larger, so this may be a read error. This sample includes further DNA sequences coding for the same CDR3. The CDR3 loop reads CACDILGDRSWDTRQMFF. Written as DNA, the CDR3 is TGTGCCTGTGACATACTGGGGGATCGGTCCTGGGACACCCGGCAGATGTTTTTC. This chain links TRDV2 with TRDJ3; the match to TRDD3 covers 10 bases. Germline-derived CDR1 and CDR2 are GEAIGNYY and EKD. CDR3 length equals 18 residues.

The rearrangement links TRDV2 to TRDJ3; the D gene is possibly TRDD3 (5 bases). Germline CDR1 GEAIGNYY, CDR2 EKD. The CDR3 has 20 residues. Trimming removed 3 bases at V and 0 bases at J, with 20 bases between. The CDR3 DNA follows: TGTGCCTGTGACGGACTGGAGGATAAAGGAAGCTCCTGGGACACCCGACAGATGTTTTTC. Translated: CACDGLEDKGSSWDTRQMFF.

This clone was found a few times. The mismatch at residue 13 between this DNA's translation and the TCRdb protein of a much larger clone likely reflects a read error; the protein shown is translated from the DNA. The V gene is TRDV2, the J gene TRDJ1; 11 bases agree with TRDD3. CDR3 length: 14 amino acids. Looked up from germline, CDR1 is GEAIGNYY and CDR2 is EKD. CDR3 region: CACDTWGIREKLTF. CDR3 DNA sequence: TGTGCCTGTGACACCTGGGGGATACGGGAGAAACTCACCTTT.

In this sample, this clone turned up a few times. One base away lies a much larger clone, so this may be a sequencing read error. Other DNA sequences in this sample translate to the same CDR3. The V and J genes are TRDV2 and TRDJ3; 10 positions match TRDD3. Germline CDR1 GEAIGNYY, CDR2 EKD. CDR3 length equals 21 residues. CDR3 DNA sequence: TGTGCCTGCGACACTGTGCTGGGGGATAAGAAGCCCTCCTGGGACACCCGACAGATGTTTTTC. It is translated as CACDTVLGDKKPSWDTRQMFF.

Concerning this clone: Given a much more abundant clone one base away, this may be a read error. V gene TRAV29/DV5 combines with J gene TRDJ1; 9 nucleotides align to TRDD3. The CDR3 is made up of 15 amino acids. CDR1 is NSMFDY and CDR2 is ISSIKDK in the germline V gene. CDR3 loop: CAATDLGDGTDRLIF. CDR3 DNA: TGTGCAGCAACCGACCTGGGGGATGGCACCGATAGACTCATCTTT.

This clone was picked up a small number of times. The mismatch at residue 11 between this DNA's translation and the TCRdb protein of a much larger clone likely reflects a read error; the protein shown is translated from the DNA. The chain has TRDV2 and TRDJ3; D possibly corresponds to TRDD3 (6 bases). Germline loops: CDR1 GEAIGNYY, CDR2 EKD. The length of the CDR3 is 16 residues. The CDR3 sequence: CACDTGYSWDARQMFF. The CDR3 DNA reads as TGTGCCTGTGACACCGGATACTCCTGGGACGCCCGACAGATGTTTTTC.

Judged by abundance, this clone is medium-sized (0.01 to 0.1%). Other DNA sequences from this sample encode an identical CDR3 as well. The chain carries TRDV2 and TRDJ1, with 8 bases identical to TRDD3. This CDR3 spans 14 amino acids. Germline-derived CDR1 and CDR2 are GEAIGNYY and EKD. Unmatched junction bases numbered 2, after V lost 1 base and J lost 2 bases. The CDR3 reads CACDTMGDTDKLIF. The CDR3 DNA is TGTGCCTGTGACACAATGGGGGATACCGATAAACTCATCTTT.

A remark on this clone: One end of the junction does not line up with germline, which may come from a read error. The chain employs TRDV2 and TRDJ3; D is possibly TRDD3 (6 bases). The CDR3 is made up of 16 amino acids. Looked up from germline, CDR1 is GEAIGNYY and CDR2 is EKD. The CDR3: CACDHPGSWGTRQMFF. CDR3 nucleotide sequence: TGTGCCTGTGACCACCCTGGGTCCTGGGGCACCCGACAGATGTTTTTC.

Points on this clone: Germline and junction disagree at one end, which may indicate a read error. The chain uses TRDV2 and TRDJ1; possible D gene TRDD3, 6 bases. Germline CDR1 and CDR2: GEAIGNYY and EKD. CDR3 size: 15 residues. Here the CDR3 reads CACDTVGVTTDKLIF. In DNA form, the CDR3 reads TGTGCCTGCGACACGGTGGGGGTTACCACCGATAAACTCATCTTT.

The J gene is TRDJ3, the V gene TRDV2; the match to TRDD3 covers 10 bases. J lost 2 bases, V lost 1 base, and 10 bases had no gene match. This CDR3 spans 20 amino acids. The germline gives CDR1 GEAIGNYY, CDR2 EKD. This CDR3 is CACDTVLGDSSPWDTRQMFF. The CDR3 DNA reads TGTGCCTGTGACACAGTACTGGGGGATTCTAGCCCCTGGGACACCCGACAGATGTTTTTC.

This CDR3 is CACDTYWGVSSWDTRQMFF. The CDR3 nucleotides read TGTGCCTGTGACACCTACTGGGGGGTTAGCTCCTGGGACACCCGACAGATGTTTTTC. This rearrangement joins TRDV2 to TRDJ3; 8 bases fit TRDD3. V lost 0 bases and J lost 0; bases outside the gene matches: 6. Germline V gives CDR1 GEAIGNYY, CDR2 EKD. The CDR3 covers 19 residues.

This clone is medium-sized by share. The same CDR3 arises from other DNA sequences in this sample as well. V usage is TRDV2 and J usage is TRDJ3; 9 positions match TRDD3. With V trimmed by 0 bases and J by 0 bases, 5 bases remained unmatched. Germline CDR1 is GEAIGNYY and CDR2 is EKD. The CDR3 runs to 19 residues. The DNA for the CDR3 is TGTGCCTGTGACACCGTACTGGGGGACGGCTCCTGGGACACCCGACAGATGTTTTTC. Amino acid sequence: CACDTVLGDGSWDTRQMFF.

This clone was detected only a few times. The genes are TRDV2 and TRDJ3, with 7 positions matching TRDD3. In germline, CDR1 is GEAIGNYY, CDR2 EKD. The CDR3 runs to 22 residues. V lost 2 bases to trimming and J lost 0 bases; unmatched junction nucleotides: 18. Here the CDR3 DNA reads TGTGCCTGTGACAGCTCGTATACCGGGGGATCCCGAAGCTCCTGGGACACCCGACAGATGTTTTTC. Amino acid sequence: CACDSSYTGGSRSSWDTRQMFF.